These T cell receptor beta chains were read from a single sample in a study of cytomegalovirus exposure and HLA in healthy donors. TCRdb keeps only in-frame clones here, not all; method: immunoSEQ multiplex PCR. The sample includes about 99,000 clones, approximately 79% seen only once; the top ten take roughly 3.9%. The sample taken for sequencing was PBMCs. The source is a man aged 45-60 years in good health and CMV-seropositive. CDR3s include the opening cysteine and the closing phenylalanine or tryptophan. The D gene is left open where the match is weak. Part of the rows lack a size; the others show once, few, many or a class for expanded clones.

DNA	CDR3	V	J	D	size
TGTGCCAGCAGCCCCACGGGAGCGGGAGGGAGGGAGACCCAGTACTTC	CASSPTGAGGRETQYF	TRBV7-2	TRBJ2-5	TRBD2	-
TGTGCCAGTAGTCCGCTCAGGGAAAACAATCAGCCCCAGCATTTT	CASSPLRENNQPQHF	TRBV19	TRBJ1-5	-	-
TGTGCCATCGCAGGGGGCCAGGGGCCCCAGCATTTT	CAIAGGQGPQHF	TRBV6-6	TRBJ1-5	TRBD1	-
TGTGCCAGCAGTTACTCGCCGGGACTAGAGGACAATGAGCAGTTCTTC	CASSYSPGLEDNEQFF	TRBV6-6	TRBJ2-1	TRBD2	-
TGTGCCAGCAGCGAGGCCGGGATTAACACCGGGGAGCTGTTTTTT	CASSEAGINTGELFF	TRBV7-9	TRBJ2-2	-	-
TGCAGCGTTGAAGATCAAATAGGGGCGAACACCGGGGAGCTGTTTTTT	CSVEDQIGANTGELFF	TRBV29-1	TRBJ2-2	-	-
TGTGCCAGCAGCGCGGACAGTACTTATGGCTACACCTTC	CASSADSTYGYTF	TRBV6-5	TRBJ1-2	-	few
TGTGCCACCAGCAGAATAGGGGGGGGGCAGAACGAGCAGTACTTC	CATSRIGGGQNEQYF	TRBV15	TRBJ2-7	-	-
TGTGCCAGTACCCTCCGCGAGATACACACTGAAGCTTTCTTT	CASTLREIHTEAFF	TRBV19	TRBJ1-1	-	-
TGTGCCAGCAGCTTCTGGGGGGGAGGCGGGGACGAGCAGTACTTC	CASSFWGGGGDEQYF	TRBV11-2	TRBJ2-7	TRBD2	-
TGTGCCAGCACCGGTTACACCGGGGAGCTGTTTTTT	CASTGYTGELFF	TRBV6-1	TRBJ2-2	-	-
TGTGCCAGTAGTATGTCGTCAGCGCTGGAAGCTTTCTTT	CASSMSSALEAFF	TRBV19	TRBJ1-1	-	-
TGTGCCTGGAGTGTATCTGGCGGGTACAATGGCTACACCTTC	CAWSVSGGYNGYTF	TRBV30	TRBJ1-2	-	-
TGTGCCAGCAGCTCCAAGAGAGGAATACAAGAGACCCAGTACTTC	CASSSKRGIQETQYF	TRBV11-1	TRBJ2-5	-	-
TGTGCCAGCAGCCCGGGACAGCCTAGGAATGGCTACACCTTC	CASSPGQPRNGYTF	TRBV27	TRBJ1-2	TRBD1	-
TGTTCCAGCAGCCCTTCTATGGGGACATACGAGACCCAGTACTTC	CSSSPSMGTYETQYF	TRBV7-9	TRBJ2-5	-	-
TGTGCCAGCAGCTTAGCCACAGGGGTCGGAGGAAACACCATATATTTT	CASSLATGVGGNTIYF	TRBV7-2	TRBJ1-3	TRBD1	-
TGTGCCAGCAGCGTGGATAGCGGGAGGGCCTACGAGCAGTACTTC	CASSVDSGRAYEQYF	TRBV5-4	TRBJ2-7	TRBD2	-
TGTGCCATCAGTACAGGGGGTCAGGACACTGAAGCTTTCTTT	CAISTGGQDTEAFF	TRBV10-3	TRBJ1-1	TRBD1	-
TGTGCCTGGAGTACGGTCTACGAGCAGTACTTC	CAWSTVYEQYF	TRBV30	TRBJ2-7	-	-
TGTGCCTGGAGACGCGGGAGAGAGGACACCGGGGAGCTGTTTTTT	CAWRRGREDTGELFF	TRBV30	TRBJ2-2	TRBD2	few
TGTGCCAGCAGTTCATCCGGGACAGGGAATCAGCCCCAGCATTTT	CASSSSGTGNQPQHF	TRBV28	TRBJ1-5	TRBD1	-
TGTGCCAGCAGCGTAGTTAGCGGAGGCAGGACCGGGGAGCTGTTTTTT	CASSVVSGGRTGELFF	TRBV9	TRBJ2-2	-	once
TGTGCCAGCAGTTTAAGGCGGGCAAGCCAAGAGACCCAGTACTTC	CASSLRRASQETQYF	TRBV27	TRBJ2-5	-	-
TGTGCCAGCAGTGACACAGCGGGAGTTGGCGAGCAGTACTTC	CASSDTAGVGEQYF	TRBV25-1	TRBJ2-7	TRBD2	-
TGTGCCACCAGCAGAGATCCGGGACAGGGGGCTGATACGCAGTATTTT	CATSRDPGQGADTQYF	TRBV15	TRBJ2-3	TRBD1	-
TGCGCCAGCTGGGGACAAGCTGGCTACACCTTC	CASWGQAGYTF	TRBV5-1	TRBJ1-2	-	-
TGCAGTGCTCTCACAGATACGCAGTATTTT	CSALTDTQYF	TRBV20-1	TRBJ2-3	-	-
TGTGCCAGTAGGGACAGAACTAACACCGGGGAGCTGTTTTTT	CASRDRTNTGELFF	TRBV19	TRBJ2-2	-	once
TGTGCCAGCATGACCTCGGGACAGTCGACCTACGAGCAGTACTTC	CASMTSGQSTYEQYF	TRBV7-9	TRBJ2-7	TRBD1	-
TGCGCCAGCAGCCAAGGAGTAAGAGAAACCGGGGAGCTGTTTTTT	CASSQGVRETGELFF	TRBV4-3	TRBJ2-2	-	few
TGTGCCAGCAGTACTACCTCTCCTACTAGCGGGTTTAGAGATACGCAGTATTTT	CASSTTSPTSGFRDTQYF	TRBV28	TRBJ2-3	TRBD2	-
TGTGCCAGCAGTGGAAACAATAACTATGGCTACACCTTC	CASSGNNNYGYTF	TRBV6-1	TRBJ1-2	-	-